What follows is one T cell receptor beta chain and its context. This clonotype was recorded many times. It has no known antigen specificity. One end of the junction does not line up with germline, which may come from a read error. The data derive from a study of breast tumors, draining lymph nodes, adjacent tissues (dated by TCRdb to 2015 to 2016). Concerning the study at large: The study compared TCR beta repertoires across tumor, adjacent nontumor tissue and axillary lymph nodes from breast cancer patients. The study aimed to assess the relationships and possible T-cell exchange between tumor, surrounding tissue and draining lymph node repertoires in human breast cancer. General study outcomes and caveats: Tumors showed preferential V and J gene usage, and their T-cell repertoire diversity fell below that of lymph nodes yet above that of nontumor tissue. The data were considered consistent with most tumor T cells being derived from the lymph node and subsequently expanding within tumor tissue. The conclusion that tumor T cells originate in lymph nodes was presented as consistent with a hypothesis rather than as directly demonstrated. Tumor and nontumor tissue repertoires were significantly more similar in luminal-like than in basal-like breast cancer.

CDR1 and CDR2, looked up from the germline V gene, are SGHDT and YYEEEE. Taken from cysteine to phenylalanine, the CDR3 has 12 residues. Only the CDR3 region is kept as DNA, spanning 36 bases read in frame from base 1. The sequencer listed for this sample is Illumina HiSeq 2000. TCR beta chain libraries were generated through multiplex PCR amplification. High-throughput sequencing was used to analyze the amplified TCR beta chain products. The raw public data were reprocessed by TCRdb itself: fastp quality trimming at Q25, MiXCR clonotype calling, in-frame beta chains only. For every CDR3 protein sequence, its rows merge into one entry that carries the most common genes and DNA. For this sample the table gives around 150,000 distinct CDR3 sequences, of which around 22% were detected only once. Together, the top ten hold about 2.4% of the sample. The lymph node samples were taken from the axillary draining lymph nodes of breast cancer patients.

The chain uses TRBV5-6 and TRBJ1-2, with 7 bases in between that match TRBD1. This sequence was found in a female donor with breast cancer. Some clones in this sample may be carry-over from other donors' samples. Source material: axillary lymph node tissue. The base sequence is TGTGCCAGCAGCCCTGGGACAGTCGGGTTCGCCTTC. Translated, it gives CASSPGTVGFAF. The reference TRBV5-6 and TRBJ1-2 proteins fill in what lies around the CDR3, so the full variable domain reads DAGVTQSPTHLIKTRGQQVTLRCSPKSGHDTVSWYQQALGQGPQFIFQYYEEEERQRGNFPDRFSGHQFPNYSSELNVNALLLGDSALYLCASSPGTVGFAFGSGTRLTVV.